Below, one T cell receptor beta chain is given with its context. Ten or more counts support this clonotype. It has no known antigen specificity. No base quality information exists; no much larger clone differs at one position. This sample was taken from a study of T-cell reconstitution after alpha-beta-depleted transplantation in children (dated by TCRdb to the mid-2010s). Background for the entire study: The study quantitatively tracked T-cell immune reconstitution after TCRalphabeta/CD19-depleted allogeneic hematopoietic cell transplantation in children using TCR repertoire profiling.

V is reduced by 2 bases and J by 2 bases, leaving a spacing of 13 bases between them. Taken from cysteine to phenylalanine, the CDR3 has 16 residues. Only CDR3 DNA remains: 48 bases, in frame from the first base. To prepare the library, PCR was applied. Data came from an Illumina HiSeq 2500. TCR library preparation used molecular barcoding, with unique molecular identifiers applied to normalize quantification of the TCRbeta repertoire. The public reads were quality trimmed at Q25 with fastp and then assembled into clones with MiXCR by TCRdb, keeping productive beta chains. Records with the same CDR3 protein are collapsed into one entry carrying the most frequent genes and DNA. The sample yields some 240,000 distinct CDR3 sequences; 12% were counted once. The leading ten clones occupy 2% to 3% of the sample.

Recombination connected TRBV12-3 or TRBV12-4 to TRBJ1-5, with the D gene not clear enough to name. This receptor was identified in a human donor who donated a stem cell graft to a child with acute lymphoblastic leukemia. The material sequenced was PBMCs from the stem cell graft donor, taken from the stem cell graft. Read as DNA, the sequence is TGTGCCAGCAGTTTAAGCCCTCAGGAGCGCAATCAGCCCCAGCATTTT. Its protein is CASSLSPQERNQPQHF.